This T cell receptor (beta chain) was documented in a study of molecular identifiers for immune sequencing clone quantification (dated by TCRdb to 2017 to 2018). Describing the broader study: For a replicate experiment, RNA from around 20,000 or 99,000 naive CD8 T cells was divided into five aliquots, of which four were sequenced. The study was a methods study using CD8 T cells to benchmark molecular-identifier clustering-based TCR repertoire sequencing (MIDCIRS) and TCR RNA copy counting.

Remarks on this clonotype: Its antigen target is currently unknown. Base qualities are not at hand, and no much larger clone is one base apart.

Libraries of naive CD8 T cells were built from anywhere between about 18,000 and 1,000,000 sorted cells, with 10%, 30% or 50% of the purified RNA used. On a BD FACSAria II, naive CD8 T cells were FACS-sorted as CD8+CD4-CCR7+CD45RA+ and collected into RLT Plus buffer. Detection sensitivity was tested by spiking Jurkat RNA equal to roughly 9 TCR copies' worth into samples containing roughly 17,000-1,100,000 naive CD8 T cells. CD8 T cells were enriched with RosetteSep CD8+ T Cell Enrichment Cocktail and Ficoll-Paque, followed by ACK red cell lysis. Library preparation employed PCR. Sequencing relied on an Illumina HiSeq 4000. Bulk TCR libraries were generated as previously described, with the TCR primers listed in Table S5 used. Total RNA was purified with the Qiagen AllPrep DNA/RNA kit. Reads from multiple sequencing runs of the same library were pooled before analysis. Regarding the original processing steps: Reads were retained only if their TCR constant sequence matched exactly, and those retained reads were trimmed to 150 nt and grouped according to their 12-nt molecular barcodes. Reads within each barcode group were sub-clustered using a 15% Levenshtein threshold, and quality-weighted consensus sequences were constructed for each RNA molecule. Non-functional sequences were excluded, and lower-count sequences lying one edit away from another sequence were also excluded. Based on a fit of two negative binomial distributions, barcode sub-clusters having less than 20% of the maximum read count were discarded. Starting from the raw public reads, TCRdb applied fastp trimming at Q25, assembled clones with MiXCR and retained in-frame beta chains. Rows with a matching CDR3 protein are joined into one entry that keeps the most common DNA and genes. The V and J calls and clone size are TCRdb's, not the authors'. The sample includes 85,000 to 95,000 distinct CDR3 sequences, with 15% to 20% observed a single time. Of the sample, 0.85% falls within the top ten clones.

The CDR3 goes from the cysteine to the phenylalanine over 18 residues. The CDR3 DNA has 54 bases and is translated from base 1. What the authors observed across the whole study: Modeling gave about 3 recovered TCR RNA copies per cell versus 9.5 to 10 by digital PCR, implying approximately 30% capture efficiency. Spiked-in Jurkat TCR RNA (approximately 10 copies' worth), which is not part of the donor repertoire, was contained in the naive libraries. Highly expanded clone sizes could be underestimated because identical TCR molecules may share a barcode. Clones above 20 RNA copies held over 99% of molecules in CMV-specific effector cells but under 1% in naive cells. When barcode sub-clustering was left out, chimeric consensus sequences inflated TCR diversity, with chimeras reaching as high as 47%. Even against a background of about a million naive CD8 T cells, spiked-in Jurkat TCR RNA amounting to a single cell's worth was reported to be detectable.

The chain is assembled from TRBV1 and TRBJ2-3. TRBV1 represents a pseudogene. The source of this sequence is a human donor in good health. Some libraries in this study had Jurkat cell RNA spiked in. Material: naive CD8+ T cells from blood, with Jurkat cell RNA spiked in. Per the publication, the cell subset or site label means: FACS-sorted CD8+CD4-CCR7+CD45RA+ naive T cells. At the DNA level, the sequence is TGCACCAGCAGCCAAGATCCACCTTGGCTTCCTAGCACAGATACGCAGTATTTT. Protein translation: CTSSQDPPWLPSTDTQYF.